This T cell receptor (beta chain) was obtained from a study of cytomegalovirus exposure and HLA in healthy donors. Overall study: Tens of millions of unique TCRs from HLA-typed donors made up an early data release. Study-wide points: A later analysis reportedly found that, within productive TCRs, an Asian-associated ancestry cluster had fewer N-insertions than the mean observed across the roughly 700 donors. Per a later analysis, HLA-associated TCR beta chains showed more clonal expansion than other, equally common TCR beta chains.

Regarding donors, all were healthy bone marrow donors. In the PCR, 60 Vbeta and 13 Jbeta primers were used. Sequencing used immunoSEQ multiplex PCR; TCRdb keeps in-frame clones, though not all of them. The sample consists of about 200,000 clones, around 79% of them appearing once. Details on this clone: Its specificity is unknown.

This clonotype originated in a male donor in good health and CMV-seronegative. What was sequenced was PBMCs.

Here the CDR3 reads CASSQQGPSTYEQYF. As DNA, the CDR3 is TGTGCCAGCAGCCAACAGGGTCCCTCCACCTACGAGCAGTACTTC. The chain employs TRBV28 and TRBJ2-7, with a tentative D call TRBD1 (6 bases). Trimming pared 6 bases from V and 2 bases from J, leaving 17 bases between. The CDR3 extends over 15 amino acids. Germline lookup yields CDR1 MDHEN and CDR2 SYDVKM.